This is a list of T cell receptor beta chains from one sample in a study of T cells in Graves' hyperthyroidism and ophthalmopathy. TCRdb re-called the multiplex PCR reads through MiXCR, storing one row per CDR3 protein. Of 200,000 to 250,000 distinct CDR3 sequences listed, over 15% were seen once; the top ten hold about 29%. The sample comprised blood. These TCRs come from a woman aged 18-30 years with Graves' ophthalmopathy. Both conserved end residues are part of each CDR3. Fields, in order: V gene, J gene, clone size, D gene, CDR3 protein, CDR3 DNA. The D gene is left open where the match is weak. Clone size is stated in some rows and not others, as once, few, many or a class when expanded.

v_call: TRBV3-1
j_call: TRBJ1-5
clone_size: many
d_call: -
cdr3_aa: CASSQVYSNSNQPQHF
cdr3_nt: TGTGCCAGCAGCCAAGTGTATTCGAATAGCAATCAGCCCCAGCATTTT

v_call: TRBV28
j_call: TRBJ1-2
clone_size: many
d_call: TRBD1
cdr3_aa: CASSWDREMSGYTF
cdr3_nt: TGTGCCAGCAGTTGGGACAGGGAGATGAGTGGCTACACCTTC

v_call: TRBV15
j_call: TRBJ1-2
clone_size: many
d_call: -
cdr3_aa: CATSRDWETAGGGYTF
cdr3_nt: TGTGCCACCAGCAGAGATTGGGAGACGGCCGGAGGTGGCTACACCTTC

v_call: TRBV7-9
j_call: TRBJ1-1
clone_size: many
d_call: TRBD1
cdr3_aa: CASSFRDREDTEAFF
cdr3_nt: TGTGCCAGCAGCTTCCGGGACAGGGAGGACACTGAAGCTTTCTTT

v_call: TRBV9
j_call: TRBJ2-5
clone_size: few
d_call: TRBD2
cdr3_aa: CASSPRAGVQETQYF
cdr3_nt: TGTGCCAGCAGCCCTCGAGCGGGGGTCCAAGAGACCCAGTACTTC

v_call: TRBV2
j_call: TRBJ2-7
clone_size: many
d_call: -
cdr3_aa: CASSDLGLAESYEQYF
cdr3_nt: TGTGCCAGCAGTGATCTAGGTTTAGCGGAATCCTACGAGCAGTACTTC

v_call: TRBV7-2
j_call: TRBJ1-2
clone_size: -
d_call: -
cdr3_aa: CASSLGRGTPYGYTF
cdr3_nt: TGTGCCAGCAGCTTAGGCCGGGGGACCCCCTATGGCTACACCTTC

v_call: TRBV20-1
j_call: TRBJ2-1
clone_size: many
d_call: TRBD1
cdr3_aa: CSARRQGFYNEQFF
cdr3_nt: TGCAGTGCTAGAAGACAGGGTTTTTACAATGAGCAGTTCTTC

v_call: TRBV9
j_call: TRBJ1-2
clone_size: many
d_call: -
cdr3_aa: CASSAYQSTGRGYTF
cdr3_nt: TGTGCCAGCAGCGCTTACCAATCTACAGGGAGAGGCTACACCTTC

v_call: TRBV27
j_call: TRBJ2-5
clone_size: many
d_call: -
cdr3_aa: CASSLGGTINKETQYF
cdr3_nt: TGTGCCAGCAGTTTAGGGGGAACAATCAACAAAGAGACCCAGTACTTC

v_call: TRBV14
j_call: TRBJ2-1
clone_size: many
d_call: -
cdr3_aa: CASSQGRIPEQFF
cdr3_nt: TGTGCCAGCAGCCAAGGAAGAATCCCGGAGCAGTTCTTC

v_call: TRBV4-2
j_call: TRBJ1-1
clone_size: many
d_call: -
cdr3_aa: CASSQDVSLAGEAFF
cdr3_nt: TGTGCCAGCAGCCAAGACGTTTCTCTCGCCGGTGAAGCTTTCTTT

v_call: TRBV15
j_call: TRBJ1-2
clone_size: many
d_call: -
cdr3_aa: CATGGQGSYGYTF
cdr3_nt: TGTGCCACCGGGGGGCAGGGTAGCTATGGCTACACCTTC

v_call: TRBV5-1
j_call: TRBJ1-1
clone_size: many
d_call: -
cdr3_aa: CASSLEVGPEGRAFF
cdr3_nt: TGCGCCAGCAGCTTGGAGGTCGGCCCCGAGGGTCGAGCTTTCTTT

v_call: TRBV19
j_call: TRBJ2-1
clone_size: -
d_call: -
cdr3_aa: CASLSDNGGNEQFF
cdr3_nt: TGTGCCAGTCTAAGCGATAACGGTGGAAATGAGCAGTTCTTC

v_call: TRBV6-1
j_call: TRBJ1-2
clone_size: many
d_call: -
cdr3_aa: CASRPGPERDGYTF
cdr3_nt: TGTGCCAGCAGACCGGGCCCAGAAAGAGATGGCTACACCTTC

v_call: TRBV28
j_call: TRBJ1-2
clone_size: many
d_call: -
cdr3_aa: CANRDLNYGYTF
cdr3_nt: TGTGCCAACCGGGATCTTAACTATGGCTACACCTTC

v_call: TRBV19
j_call: TRBJ1-2
clone_size: -
d_call: -
cdr3_aa: CAGSNPGRGDYGYTF
cdr3_nt: TGTGCCGGTAGTAACCCGGGCCGGGGCGACTATGGCTACACCTTC

v_call: TRBV28
j_call: TRBJ2-6
clone_size: many
d_call: TRBD1
cdr3_aa: CASSSGGTGASGANVLTF
cdr3_nt: TGTGCCAGCAGTTCCGGCGGGACAGGGGCCTCTGGGGCCAACGTCCTGACTTTC

v_call: TRBV13
j_call: TRBJ1-1
clone_size: many
d_call: -
cdr3_aa: CASSYLNSGAEAFF
cdr3_nt: TGTGCCAGCAGCTACCTAAACTCAGGAGCCGAAGCTTTCTTT

v_call: TRBV9
j_call: TRBJ2-1
clone_size: many
d_call: -
cdr3_aa: CASSVVGSFSYNEQFF
cdr3_nt: TGTGCCAGCAGCGTAGTTGGTAGCTTCTCCTACAATGAGCAGTTCTTC

v_call: TRBV27
j_call: TRBJ1-1
clone_size: many
d_call: -
cdr3_aa: CASRQRGLRYGTEAFF
cdr3_nt: TGTGCCAGCCGCCAGCGGGGACTCCGTTACGGCACTGAAGCTTTCTTT

v_call: TRBV9
j_call: TRBJ2-2
clone_size: many
d_call: TRBD2
cdr3_aa: CASSDQREANTGELFF
cdr3_nt: TGTGCCAGCAGCGATCAGCGGGAGGCGAACACCGGGGAGCTGTTTTTT

v_call: TRBV28
j_call: TRBJ2-7
clone_size: -
d_call: TRBD1
cdr3_aa: CASSGFTGQGSYEQYF
cdr3_nt: TGTGCCAGCAGTGGTTTTACAGGACAGGGGAGCTACGAGCAGTACTTC

v_call: TRBV11-2
j_call: TRBJ1-1
clone_size: many
d_call: -
cdr3_aa: CASSLGRATRLPEAFF
cdr3_nt: TGTGCCAGCAGCTTAGGCCGAGCCACGCGGCTACCTGAAGCTTTCTTT

v_call: TRBV4-3
j_call: TRBJ2-3
clone_size: many
d_call: TRBD2
cdr3_aa: CASSQEGLGGTDTQYF
cdr3_nt: TGCGCCAGCAGCCAAGAGGGACTAGGGGGCACAGATACGCAGTATTTT

v_call: TRBV29-1
j_call: TRBJ1-1
clone_size: many
d_call: -
cdr3_aa: CSVEQNTEAFF
cdr3_nt: TGCAGCGTTGAACAGAACACTGAAGCTTTCTTT

v_call: TRBV9
j_call: TRBJ2-1
clone_size: many
d_call: -
cdr3_aa: CASSVAGPIYNEQFF
cdr3_nt: TGTGCCAGCAGCGTAGCAGGACCAATCTACAATGAGCAGTTCTTC

v_call: TRBV4-1
j_call: TRBJ1-6
clone_size: many
d_call: -
cdr3_aa: CASSQWPVQSSYNSPLHF
cdr3_nt: TGCGCCAGCAGCCAATGGCCCGTCCAGAGCTCCTATAATTCACCCCTCCACTTT

v_call: TRBV18
j_call: TRBJ2-1
clone_size: many
d_call: TRBD1
cdr3_aa: CASSPGTDEQFF
cdr3_nt: TGTGCCAGCTCACCGGGGACAGATGAGCAGTTCTTC

v_call: TRBV3-1
j_call: TRBJ2-7
clone_size: many
d_call: -
cdr3_aa: CASSQGLQVAYEQYF
cdr3_nt: TGTGCCAGCAGCCAAGGTTTACAGGTGGCCTACGAGCAGTACTTC

v_call: TRBV29-1
j_call: TRBJ2-2
clone_size: few
d_call: -
cdr3_aa: CSARGANANTGELFF
cdr3_nt: TGCAGCGCCCGGGGTGCCAACGCGAACACCGGGGAGCTGTTTTTT

v_call: TRBV3-1
j_call: TRBJ2-3
clone_size: -
d_call: TRBD2
cdr3_aa: CASSQKAGGPNTQYF
cdr3_nt: TGTGCCAGCAGCCAGAAAGCGGGAGGGCCGAATACGCAGTATTTT

v_call: TRBV3-1
j_call: TRBJ2-7
clone_size: many
d_call: -
cdr3_aa: CASSQSGPQQYF
cdr3_nt: TGTGCCAGCAGCCAATCGGGACCGCAGCAGTACTTC

v_call: TRBV11-2
j_call: TRBJ2-7
clone_size: many
d_call: TRBD1
cdr3_aa: CASSLGTGSPSYEQYF
cdr3_nt: TGTGCCAGCAGCTTGGGGACAGGTTCCCCCTCCTACGAGCAGTACTTC

v_call: TRBV2
j_call: TRBJ1-1
clone_size: many
d_call: -
cdr3_aa: CASSEGVGLSEAFF
cdr3_nt: TGTGCCAGCAGTGAAGGGGTGGGTCTATCTGAAGCTTTCTTT

v_call: TRBV5-1
j_call: TRBJ1-2
clone_size: many
d_call: -
cdr3_aa: CASSPGGGDYGYTF
cdr3_nt: TGCGCCAGCAGCCCCGGGGGGGGCGACTATGGCTACACCTTC

v_call: TRBV19
j_call: TRBJ2-7
clone_size: -
d_call: -
cdr3_aa: CASSSSPYEQYF
cdr3_nt: TGTGCCAGTAGCAGCAGTCCCTACGAGCAGTACTTC

v_call: TRBV10-1
j_call: TRBJ2-2
clone_size: few
d_call: TRBD1
cdr3_aa: CASSGTGASTGELFF
cdr3_nt: TGCGCCAGCAGTGGGACAGGGGCGTCCACCGGGGAGCTGTTTTTT

v_call: TRBV6-5
j_call: TRBJ2-7
clone_size: -
d_call: -
cdr3_aa: CASSNSGTVAYEQYF
cdr3_nt: TGTGCCAGCAGCAACTCCGGGACCGTCGCCTACGAGCAGTACTTC

v_call: TRBV6-1
j_call: TRBJ1-5
clone_size: many
d_call: TRBD1
cdr3_aa: CASSLDREFVLSNQPQHF
cdr3_nt: TGTGCCAGCAGTCTAGACAGGGAATTTGTACTTAGCAATCAGCCCCAGCATTTT

v_call: TRBV7-9
j_call: TRBJ2-3
clone_size: many
d_call: TRBD2
cdr3_aa: CASLPGLAEKLGTDTQYF
cdr3_nt: TGTGCCAGCCTTCCGGGACTAGCGGAAAAGTTGGGCACAGATACGCAGTATTTT

v_call: TRBV20-1
j_call: TRBJ2-7
clone_size: many
d_call: TRBD2
cdr3_aa: CSASLAGVTYEQYF
cdr3_nt: TGCAGTGCTAGTCTAGCGGGAGTAACCTACGAGCAGTACTTC

v_call: TRBV7-9
j_call: TRBJ1-4
clone_size: many
d_call: TRBD1
cdr3_aa: CASSLGQGRPSNEKLFF
cdr3_nt: TGTGCCAGCAGCTTAGGACAGGGACGGCCTTCTAATGAAAAACTGTTTTTT

v_call: TRBV19
j_call: TRBJ1-2
clone_size: few
d_call: -
cdr3_aa: CASSNFPGEEDNYGYTF
cdr3_nt: TGTGCCAGTAGTAATTTCCCAGGGGAAGAAGATAACTATGGCTACACCTTC

v_call: TRBV19
j_call: TRBJ2-3
clone_size: -
d_call: TRBD1
cdr3_aa: CASSTRQGAGTDTQYF
cdr3_nt: TGTGCCAGTAGTACCCGACAGGGGGCGGGCACAGATACGCAGTATTTT

v_call: TRBV12-3/TRBV12-4
j_call: TRBJ2-1
clone_size: many
d_call: TRBD2
cdr3_aa: CASSFTSGHYNEQFF
cdr3_nt: TGTGCCAGCAGCTTTACTAGCGGGCACTACAATGAGCAGTTCTTC

v_call: TRBV7-2
j_call: TRBJ2-3
clone_size: many
d_call: -
cdr3_aa: CASSLASGLATDTQYF
cdr3_nt: TGTGCCAGCAGCTTAGCTTCGGGGCTAGCGACAGATACGCAGTATTTT

v_call: TRBV7-3
j_call: TRBJ2-3
clone_size: many
d_call: -
cdr3_aa: CASSPSRVDTQYF
cdr3_nt: TGTGCCAGCAGCCCTAGCAGGGTAGATACGCAGTATTTT

v_call: TRBV6-1
j_call: TRBJ1-4
clone_size: many
d_call: -
cdr3_aa: CASSSRLQANEKLFF
cdr3_nt: TGTGCCAGCAGTTCCCGGTTGCAGGCTAATGAAAAACTGTTTTTT

v_call: TRBV5-1
j_call: TRBJ2-3
clone_size: many
d_call: TRBD1
cdr3_aa: CASSLGQGALDTQYF
cdr3_nt: TGCGCCAGCAGCTTGGGGCAGGGGGCCTTAGATACGCAGTATTTT

v_call: TRBV28
j_call: TRBJ1-6
clone_size: many
d_call: TRBD1
cdr3_aa: CASSLTGTGNSPLHF
cdr3_nt: TGTGCCAGCAGCTTAACCGGGACAGGGAATTCACCCCTCCACTTT

v_call: TRBV7-9
j_call: TRBJ2-3
clone_size: many
d_call: -
cdr3_aa: CASNLQGPSTDTQYF
cdr3_nt: TGTGCCAGCAACCTACAGGGTCCTAGCACAGATACGCAGTATTTT

v_call: TRBV9
j_call: TRBJ2-7
clone_size: many
d_call: TRBD2
cdr3_aa: CASSPIAGRSEQYF
cdr3_nt: TGTGCCAGCAGCCCAATAGCGGGACGGAGCGAGCAGTACTTC

v_call: TRBV18
j_call: TRBJ2-7
clone_size: many
d_call: TRBD1
cdr3_aa: CASSPSGTAYEQYF
cdr3_nt: TGTGCCAGCTCACCGTCTGGGACAGCCTACGAGCAGTACTTC

v_call: TRBV29-1
j_call: TRBJ1-2
clone_size: -
d_call: TRBD1
cdr3_aa: CSVEDRLDRGNGYTF
cdr3_nt: TGCAGCGTTGAAGATCGTCTCGACAGGGGAAATGGCTACACCTTC

v_call: TRBV20-1
j_call: TRBJ2-7
clone_size: many
d_call: -
cdr3_aa: CSARGTTSYEQYF
cdr3_nt: TGCAGTGCTAGAGGAACCACTAGCTACGAGCAGTACTTC

v_call: TRBV18
j_call: TRBJ2-5
clone_size: many
d_call: -
cdr3_aa: CASSPPFGTGPQETQYF
cdr3_nt: TGTGCCAGCTCACCACCTTTCGGGACCGGTCCGCAAGAGACCCAGTACTTC

v_call: TRBV6-1
j_call: TRBJ2-7
clone_size: many
d_call: -
cdr3_aa: CASSTGGKTYEQYF
cdr3_nt: TGTGCCAGCAGCACTGGGGGGAAAACCTACGAGCAGTACTTC